Following are 30 T cell receptor beta chains from one sample sequenced in a study of CD8 T cells in ankylosing spondylitis. Study-wide results and limits: What seemed typical of ankylosing spondylitis blood was a TCR beta motif built from eight highly homologous variants.

The antigens for these receptors are not known. One entry per CDR3 protein results from TCRdb running MiXCR on the 5' RACE reads. The data show about 220,000 distinct CDR3 sequences, about 7% seen once. Sequenced input: blood, either unsorted or a sorted T cell fraction (not recorded which). The receptors derive from a male donor with ankylosing spondylitis.

The table lists this clonotype with many counts. The gene calls are TRBV2 and TRBJ1-5, with D unresolved. From germline, CDR1 is SNHLY and CDR2 FYNNEI. Trimming removed 1 base at V and 1 base at J, with 8 bases between. The CDR3 runs to 15 residues. CDR3 sequence: CASSEGARSNQPQHF. CDR3 coding DNA: TGTGCCAGCAGTGAAGGGGCGCGGAGCAATCAGCCCCAGCATTTT.

This clonotype occurred many times. The chain joins TRBV15 to TRBJ2-7; the match to TRBD1 covers 7 bases. The germline V gene encodes CDR1 LNHNV and CDR2 YYDKDF (reference sequence). The junction had 7 bases not matched to a gene; V was cut back by 3 bases and J by 2 bases. This CDR3 has 15 residues. For the CDR3, the DNA is TGTGCCACCAGCAGCTTTCACAGGGGCCCCTACGAGCAGTACTTC. As protein: CATSSFHRGPYEQYF.

This clonotype has ten or more counts. J is TRBJ1-5 and V is TRBV20-1; 7 bases fit TRBD1. The germline CDR1 and CDR2 sequences are DFQATT and SNEGSKA (reference sequence). CDR3 length equals 13 residues. V shed 5 bases, J shed 4 bases, and the junction held 5 bases outside the gene matches. The CDR3 loop reads CSAWTGGNQPQHF. The CDR3, as DNA: TGCAGTGCTTGGACAGGAGGGAATCAGCCCCAGCATTTT.

In this sample, this clonotype turned up many times. V is TRBV20-1 and J is TRBJ2-3, with D perhaps matching TRBD1 or TRBD2 (6 bases each). V lost 4 bases, J lost 3 bases, and 17 bases lay in between. This CDR3 comprises 15 residues. Germline V CDR1 and CDR2: DFQATT, SNEGSKA (reference sequence). CDR3 sequence reads: CSATKVGGWTDTQYF. The CDR3 DNA reads TGCAGTGCTACCAAGGTGGGGGGCTGGACAGATACGCAGTATTTT.

This clonotype was counted at least ten times. V gene TRBV7-8 combines with J gene TRBJ2-1, with TRBD2 matching 12 bases. Trimming cost V 4 bases and J 3 bases; bases outside gene matches: 1. This CDR3 contains 15 residues. Germline V CDR1 and CDR2: SGHVS, FQNEAQ. The CDR3: CASSSSGGDYNEQFF. The CDR3 DNA is TGTGCCAGCAGCTCTAGCGGGGGGGACTACAATGAGCAGTTCTTC.

This chain joins TRBV27 and TRBJ2-1, with 13 bases that match TRBD2. The CDR3 has 15 residues. Looked up from germline, CDR1 is MNHEY and CDR2 is SMNVEV (reference sequence). Trimming cost V 4 bases and J 10 bases; bases outside gene matches: 7. This CDR3 is CASSSPGLAGWEQFF. The DNA of the CDR3 is TGTGCCAGCAGTTCACCGGGACTAGCGGGATGGGAGCAGTTCTTC.

This clonotype was observed at least ten times. The J gene is TRBJ2-1, the V gene TRBV3-1, with D unclear. This CDR3 has 13 residues. The germline V gene has CDR1 LGHDT and CDR2 YNNKEL (reference sequence). The germline V and J ends were trimmed by 1 base and 10 bases, with 11 bases remaining between them. CDR3 sequence reads: CASSQGTPHEQFF. CDR3 DNA sequence: TGTGCCAGCAGCCAAGGGACCCCCCACGAGCAGTTCTTC.

Points on this clonotype: One base away lies a much larger clone, so this may be a sequencing read error. The chain carries TRBV4-2 and TRBJ2-3; D tentatively fits TRBD1 or TRBD2 (5 bases each). Per the germline V gene, CDR1 is LGHNA and CDR2 is YNFKEQ. This CDR3 region has 17 residues. The DNA for the CDR3 is TGTGCCATCAGCCGGGGCTTGGCCAATCCCCGACAGGATACGCAGTATTTT. It yields the protein CAISRGLANPRQDTQYF.

The table lists this clonotype with many counts. One junction end disagrees with the germline gene, perhaps due to a read error. The rearrangement links TRBV7-2 to TRBJ2-3; D remains unclear. The CDR3 is made up of 14 amino acids. Germline loops: CDR1 SGHTA, CDR2 FQGNSA. The CDR3 reads CASRLDKSTDTQYF. The CDR3 DNA is TGTGCCAGCAGATTAGACAAATCCACAGATACGCAGTATTTT.

This clonotype was detected ten times or more. The chain has TRBV20-1 and TRBJ2-7, with 9 bases matching TRBD1. This CDR3 comprises 19 residues. Germline V gene sequence: CDR1 DFQATT, CDR2 SNEGSKA (reference sequence). The V segment lost 0 bases and the J segment 0 bases; nucleotides outside the gene matches: 15. CDR3 DNA: TGCAGTGCTAGAGATGGGAGACAGGGGGTACCTTTGAGCTCCTACGAGCAGTACTTC. Translation: CSARDGRQGVPLSSYEQYF.

This clonotype was observed at least ten times. The rearrangement joins TRBV3-1 to TRBJ2-2, with TRBD1 matching over 7 bases. The CDR3 sequence is 16 residues long. Looked up from germline, CDR1 is LGHDT and CDR2 is YNNKEL (reference sequence). V gave up 3 bases and J gave up 0 bases; unmatched junction bases: 4. CDR3 protein: CASSQGQRSNTGELFF. The DNA of the CDR3 is TGTGCCAGCAGCCAGGGACAGAGATCGAACACCGGGGAGCTGTTTTTT.

This clonotype has at least ten counts. This chain uses TRBV4-1 with TRBJ2-7; possibly TRBD1 for D (5 bases). The V gene's germline CDR1 is MGHRA and CDR2 YSYEKL. The CDR3 covers 15 residues. V was trimmed by 0 bases and J by 0 bases, leaving 9 bases between them. The CDR3 sequence: CASSQDPGRSYEQYF. CDR3 DNA: TGCGCCAGCAGCCAAGACCCAGGGCGCTCCTACGAGCAGTACTTC.

The gene calls are TRBV5-6 and TRBJ2-5; 8 positions agree with TRBD1. With V trimmed by 0 bases and J by 5 bases, 6 bases remained unmatched. The CDR3 covers 15 residues. Germline CDR1 is SGHDT and CDR2 is YYEEEE. CDR3 nucleotides: TGTGCCAGCAGCTTGGCGGCAGGGGGCGAGGAGACCCAGTACTTC. This translates into CASSLAAGGEETQYF. The full variable domain, completed using reference TRBV5-6 and TRBJ2-5, is DAGVTQSPTHLIKTRGQQVTLRCSPKSGHDTVSWYQQALGQGPQFIFQYYEEEERQRGNFPDRFSGHQFPNYSSELNVNALLLGDSALYLCASSLAAGGEETQYFGPGTRLLVL.

Concerning this clonotype itself: This sequence may be a read error, since a much larger clone differs from it by one base. The rearrangement links TRBV20-1 to TRBJ2-3; D remains unclear. The germline V gene has CDR1 DFQATT and CDR2 SNEGSKA (reference sequence). CDR3 length: 11 amino acids. The CDR3 bases are TGCAGTGTCAAGGGTACAGAAACGCAGTATTTT. This sequence encodes CSVKGTETQYF.

This clonotype was found many times. CDR3 coding DNA: TGTGCCAGCAGTTTTGGGGGTAGCAATCAGCCCCAGCATTTT. Translated: CASSFGGSNQPQHF. The chain recombines TRBV12-3 or TRBV12-4 with TRBJ1-5; tentative D call: TRBD1 (5 bases). This CDR3 comprises 14 residues. The V and J ends lost 3 bases and 0 bases respectively, with 6 bases between them.

This clonotype was recorded at least ten times. Here the CDR3 DNA reads TGTGCCAGCAGCCACGGGACTAGGTACAATGAGCAGTTCTTC. Its translation is CASSHGTRYNEQFF. This sequence joins TRBV3-1 and TRBJ2-1, with 8 bases matching TRBD2. The V gene's germline CDR1 is LGHDT and CDR2 YNNKEL (reference sequence). The CDR3 runs to 14 residues. Unmatched junction bases numbered 2, after V lost 3 bases and J lost 4 bases.

This clonotype showed up just a few times. J is TRBJ2-7 and V is TRBV27; 7 nucleotides line up with TRBD1. V shed 5 bases, J shed 3 bases, and the junction held 13 bases outside the gene matches. Germline assignment: CDR1 MNHEY and CDR2 SMNVEV (reference sequence). The length of the CDR3 is 16 residues. CDR3 nucleotides: TGTGCCAGCAGTCTGAGTCCCGGGACAGTTAGCTACGAGCAGTACTTC. It codes for CASSLSPGTVSYEQYF.

This clonotype has a count of ten or more. This rearrangement joins TRBV9 to TRBJ1-1; D might be TRBD1 (6 bases). V was clipped by 4 bases and J by 5 bases, with 15 bases between them. Per germline, CDR1 SGDLS and CDR2 YYNGEE. The CDR3 has 14 residues. CDR3 sequence: CASSPWGASTEAFF. CDR3 sequence (DNA): TGTGCCAGCAGCCCATGGGGGGCCTCGACTGAAGCTTTCTTT.

This sequence joins TRBV4-2 and TRBJ2-5; D remains unclear. In germline, CDR1 is LGHNA, CDR2 YNFKEQ. The CDR3 totals 16 residues. Trimming took 0 bases from V and 4 from J, leaving 15 bases between them. The CDR3 DNA reads TGTGCCAGCAGCCAAGATCGAGCTCCCCTTGGAGAGACCCAGTACTTC. It is translated as CASSQDRAPLGETQYF.

The CDR3 region is CASSFARDRGYEQYF. The CDR3, as DNA: TGTGCCAGCAGTTTTGCCCGGGACAGGGGCTACGAGCAGTACTTC. The chain uses TRBV27 and TRBJ2-7; 10 bases agree with TRBD1. V was pared by 3 bases and J by 3 bases, with 5 bases of the junction left unmatched. CDR3 length: 15 amino acids. Germline CDR1 reads MNHEY; CDR2 reads SMNVEV (reference sequence).

The J gene is TRBJ1-5, the V gene TRBV5-5; no definite D call. V dropped 0 bases and J dropped 7 bases, with 8 bases sitting between them. Germline CDR1 reads SGHKS; CDR2 reads YYEKEE (reference sequence). This CDR3 comprises 13 residues. The CDR3 spells CASSLGRRQPQHF. CDR3 bases: TGTGCCAGCAGCTTGGGGCGGAGGCAGCCCCAGCATTTT. Together with reference TRBV5-5 and TRBJ1-5, the CDR3 gives the full variable domain: DAGVTQSPTHLIKTRGQQVTLRCSPISGHKSVSWYQQVLGQGPQFIFQYYEKEERGRGNFPDRFSARQFPNYSSELNVNALLLGDSALYLCASSLGRRQPQHFGDGTRLSIL.

The chain couples TRBV4-3 to TRBJ2-7; D not certain. V lost 2 bases, J lost 4 bases, and 9 bases lay in between. Germline CDR1 is LGHNA and CDR2 is YSLEER. The CDR3 loop spans 13 amino acids. CDR3 coding DNA: TGCGCCAGCAGCCAACTAATAGGATACGAGCAGTACTTC. It is translated as CASSQLIGYEQYF.

This clonotype was found many times. In DNA, the CDR3 is TGCGCCAGCAGCACGGGGACTGCTGATGGCTACACCTTC. It is translated as CASSTGTADGYTF. The V and J genes are TRBV5-1 and TRBJ1-2; TRBD1 is a possible D gene (5 bases). CDR1 is SGHRS, CDR2 YFSETQ, per germline. V was pared by 4 bases and J by 6 bases, with 13 bases between. The CDR3 runs 13 residues. The full variable domain, with the rest looked up from reference TRBV5-1 and TRBJ1-2, is KAGVTQTPRYLIKTRGQQVTLSCSPISGHRSVSWYQQTPGQGLQFLFEYFSETQRNKGNFPGRFSGRQFSNSRSEMNVSTLELGDSALYLCASSTGTADGYTFGSGTRLTVV.

This clonotype was observed many times. V and J are TRBV4-3 and TRBJ1-1; 8 bases line up with TRBD1. Germline CDR1 LGHNA, CDR2 YSLEER. This CDR3 contains 16 residues. The V segment lost 2 bases and the J segment 3 bases; nucleotides outside the gene matches: 8. The CDR3 reads CASSQNEGQEYTEAFF. The CDR3 coding sequence is TGCGCCAGCAGCCAAAACGAGGGACAGGAGTACACTGAAGCTTTCTTT.

The V and J genes are TRBV11-3 and TRBJ2-7; D may be TRBD2 (6 bases). CDR3 length: 14 amino acids. V was cut by 5 bases and J by 1 base, with 12 bases left in between. The germline CDR1 and CDR2 sequences are SGHNT and YENEEA. Written as DNA, the CDR3 is TGTGCCAGCAGCCCGGAGCGGGCGTCCTACGAGCAGTACTTC. This codes for CASSPERASYEQYF.

The chain has TRBV9 and TRBJ2-3; TRBD1 or TRBD2 may be the D gene (6 bases each). CDR1 and CDR2 from the germline V gene are SGDLS and YYNGEE. The CDR3 has 14 residues. V lost 1 base and J lost 6, with 12 bases in between. The CDR3 here is CASSVKSGADTQYF. DNA of the CDR3: TGTGCCAGCAGCGTAAAATCGGGGGCCGATACGCAGTATTTT.

V usage is TRBV9 and J usage is TRBJ2-2; no reliable D call. This CDR3 contains 13 residues. Germline V gives CDR1 SGDLS, CDR2 YYNGEE. Deletions cut 4 bases from V and 6 bases from J, with 10 bases between. CDR3 residues: CASSPVGSGELFF. In nucleotides, the CDR3 is TGTGCCAGCAGCCCAGTAGGGTCCGGGGAGCTGTTTTTT.

This clonotype turned up a few times. The V call is TRBV7-9, the J call TRBJ2-7; 9 bases fit TRBD1. This CDR3 contains 14 residues. Trimming cost V 6 bases and J 5 bases; bases outside gene matches: 8. Germline V lookup: CDR1 SEHNR, CDR2 FQNEAQ (reference sequence). The CDR3 loop is CASSSGQGPHEQYF. DNA of the CDR3: TGTGCCAGCAGTTCGGGACAGGGACCCCACGAGCAGTACTTC.

This chain uses TRBV20-1 with TRBJ1-2; TRBD1 agrees at 10 bases. CDR1 and CDR2 from the germline V gene are DFQATT and SNEGSKA (reference sequence). The CDR3 consists of 14 residues. V dropped 5 bases and J dropped 0; count of bases not matched to a gene: 3. The CDR3 bases are TGCAGTGCTGGGGACAGGGGCGCTAACTATGGCTACACCTTC. It codes for CSAGDRGANYGYTF.

This clonotype was seen many times. The chain carries TRBV7-8 and TRBJ2-1; 7 bases map to TRBD1. After removal of 7 bases from V and 2 bases from J, the junction contained 23 bases not matched to a gene. The CDR3 consists of 20 residues. Germline V gene data show CDR1 as SGHVS and CDR2 as FQNEAQ. The CDR3 is CASTNKLYLSRQGAYNEQFF. For the CDR3, the DNA is TGTGCCAGCACCAACAAACTCTATCTGAGCAGACAGGGTGCCTACAATGAGCAGTTCTTC.